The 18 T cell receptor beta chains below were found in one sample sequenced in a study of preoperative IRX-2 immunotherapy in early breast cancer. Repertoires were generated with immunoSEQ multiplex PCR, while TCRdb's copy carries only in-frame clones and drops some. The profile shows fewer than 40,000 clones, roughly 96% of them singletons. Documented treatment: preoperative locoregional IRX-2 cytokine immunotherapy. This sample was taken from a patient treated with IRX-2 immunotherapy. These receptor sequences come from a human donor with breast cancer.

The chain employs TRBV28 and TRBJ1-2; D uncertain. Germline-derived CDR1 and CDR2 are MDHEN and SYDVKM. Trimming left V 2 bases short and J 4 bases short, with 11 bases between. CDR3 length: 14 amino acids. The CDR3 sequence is CASSLPGWSYGYTF. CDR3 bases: TGTGCCAGCAGTTTACCCGGGTGGTCCTATGGCTACACCTTC.

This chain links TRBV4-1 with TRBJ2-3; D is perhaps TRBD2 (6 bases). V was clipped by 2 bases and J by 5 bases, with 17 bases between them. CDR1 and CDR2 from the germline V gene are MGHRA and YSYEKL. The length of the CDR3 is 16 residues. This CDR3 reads CASSQLEAGPQDTQYF. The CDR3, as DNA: TGCGCCAGCAGCCAATTGGAAGCGGGCCCTCAAGATACGCAGTATTTT.

The CDR3 region has the DNA TGTGCCAGCAGCACGCCTCTGGATACGCAGTATTTT. As protein: CASSTPLDTQYF. The chain is built from TRBV7-8 and TRBJ2-3; D is uncertain. The V gene's germline CDR1 is SGHVS and CDR2 FQNEAQ. V was pared by 5 bases and J by 6 bases, with 9 bases between. The CDR3 spans 12 residues.

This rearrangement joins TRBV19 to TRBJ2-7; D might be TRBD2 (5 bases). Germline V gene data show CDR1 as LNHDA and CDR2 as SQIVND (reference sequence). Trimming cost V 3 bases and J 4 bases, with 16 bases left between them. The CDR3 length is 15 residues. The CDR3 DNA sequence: TGTGCCAGTAGTATGACCCGCTGGGGAGTATACGAGCAGTACTTC. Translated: CASSMTRWGVYEQYF.

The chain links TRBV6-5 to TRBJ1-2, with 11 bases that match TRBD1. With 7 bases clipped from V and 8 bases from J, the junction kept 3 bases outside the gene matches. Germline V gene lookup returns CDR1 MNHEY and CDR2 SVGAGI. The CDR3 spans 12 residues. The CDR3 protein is CASTGTGGGYTF. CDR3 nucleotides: TGTGCCAGCACAGGGACAGGGGGAGGCTACACCTTC.

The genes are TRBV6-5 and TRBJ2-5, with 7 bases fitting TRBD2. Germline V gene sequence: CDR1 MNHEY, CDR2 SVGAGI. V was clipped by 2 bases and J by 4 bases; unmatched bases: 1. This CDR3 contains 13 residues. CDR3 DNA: TGTGCCAGCAGTTACGGCGGGGGAGAGACCCAGTACTTC. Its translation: CASSYGGGETQYF.

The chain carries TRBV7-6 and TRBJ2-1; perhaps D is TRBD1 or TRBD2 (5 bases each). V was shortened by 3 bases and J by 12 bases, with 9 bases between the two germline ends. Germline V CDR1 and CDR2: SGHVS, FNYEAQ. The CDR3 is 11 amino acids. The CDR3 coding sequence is TGTGCCAGCAGCTTTGGGGGTGCGCAGTTCTTC. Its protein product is CASSFGGAQFF.

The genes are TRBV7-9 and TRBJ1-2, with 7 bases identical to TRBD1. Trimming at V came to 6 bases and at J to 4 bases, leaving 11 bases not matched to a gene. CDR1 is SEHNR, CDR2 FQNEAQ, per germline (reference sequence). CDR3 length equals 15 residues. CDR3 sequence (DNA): TGTGCCAGCAGTTACACTCTTCAGGGGGGCTATGGCTACACCTTC. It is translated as CASSYTLQGGYGYTF.

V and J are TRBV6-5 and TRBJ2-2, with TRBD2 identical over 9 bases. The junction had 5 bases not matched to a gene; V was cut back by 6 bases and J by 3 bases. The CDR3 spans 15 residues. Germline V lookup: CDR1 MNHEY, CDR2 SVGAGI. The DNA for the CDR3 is TGTGCCAGCAGAAGGAGCGGGGGGTACACCGGGGAGCTGTTTTTT. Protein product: CASRRSGGYTGELFF.

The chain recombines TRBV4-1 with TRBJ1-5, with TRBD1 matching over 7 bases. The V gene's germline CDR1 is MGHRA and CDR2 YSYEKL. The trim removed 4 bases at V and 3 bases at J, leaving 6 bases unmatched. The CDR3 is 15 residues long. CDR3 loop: CASSLRDSYNQPQHF. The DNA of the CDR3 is TGCGCCAGCAGCCTCCGGGACAGCTACAATCAGCCCCAGCATTTT.

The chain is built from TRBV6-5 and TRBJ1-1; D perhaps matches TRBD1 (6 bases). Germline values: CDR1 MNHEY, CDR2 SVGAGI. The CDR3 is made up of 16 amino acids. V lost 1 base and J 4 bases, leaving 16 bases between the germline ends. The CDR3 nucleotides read TGTGCCAGCAGTTACTTGGGGGGCGCGTTTGGCACTGAAGCTTTCTTT. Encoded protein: CASSYLGGAFGTEAFF.

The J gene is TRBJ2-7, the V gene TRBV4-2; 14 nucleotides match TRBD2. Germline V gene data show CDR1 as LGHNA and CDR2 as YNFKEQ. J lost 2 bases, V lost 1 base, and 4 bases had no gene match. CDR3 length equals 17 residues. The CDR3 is CASSQVGTSGGAYEQYF. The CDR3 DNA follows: TGTGCCAGCAGCCAAGTCGGGACTAGCGGGGGTGCCTACGAGCAGTACTTC.

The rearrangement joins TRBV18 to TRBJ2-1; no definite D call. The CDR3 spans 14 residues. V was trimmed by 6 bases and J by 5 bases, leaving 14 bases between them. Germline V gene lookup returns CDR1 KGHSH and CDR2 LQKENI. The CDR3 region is CASSPTLDHNEQFF. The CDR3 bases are TGTGCCAGCTCCCCCACACTCGACCACAATGAGCAGTTCTTC. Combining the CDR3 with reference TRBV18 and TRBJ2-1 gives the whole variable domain NAGVMQNPRHLVRRRGQEARLRCSPMKGHSHVYWYRQLPEEGLKFMVYLQKENIIDESGMPKERFSAEFPKEGPSILRIQQVVRGDSAAYFCASSPTLDHNEQFFGPGTRLTVL.

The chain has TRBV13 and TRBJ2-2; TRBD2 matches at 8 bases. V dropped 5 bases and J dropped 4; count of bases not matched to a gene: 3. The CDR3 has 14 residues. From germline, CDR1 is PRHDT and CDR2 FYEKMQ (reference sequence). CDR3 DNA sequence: TGTGCCAGCAGCGCCGGGAGGGGCACCGGGGAGCTGTTTTTT. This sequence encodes CASSAGRGTGELFF.

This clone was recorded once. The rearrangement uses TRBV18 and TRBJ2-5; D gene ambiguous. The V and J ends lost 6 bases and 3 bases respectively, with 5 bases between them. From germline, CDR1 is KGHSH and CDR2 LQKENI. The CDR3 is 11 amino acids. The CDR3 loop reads CASSPEETQYF. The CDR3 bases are TGTGCCAGCTCGCCCGAAGAGACCCAGTACTTC.

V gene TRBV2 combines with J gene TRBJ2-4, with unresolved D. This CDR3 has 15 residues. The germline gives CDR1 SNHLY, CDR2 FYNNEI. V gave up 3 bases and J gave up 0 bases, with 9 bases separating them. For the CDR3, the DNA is TGTGCCAGCAGTGATCAATTTCTAGCCAAAAACATTCAGTACTTC. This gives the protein CASSDQFLAKNIQYF.

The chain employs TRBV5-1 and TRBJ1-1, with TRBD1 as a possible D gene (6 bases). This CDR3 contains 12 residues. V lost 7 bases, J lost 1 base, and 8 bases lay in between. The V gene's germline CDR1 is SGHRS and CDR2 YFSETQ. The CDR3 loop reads CASATGNTEAFF. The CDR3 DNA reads TGCGCCAGCGCGACAGGGAACACTGAAGCTTTCTTT.

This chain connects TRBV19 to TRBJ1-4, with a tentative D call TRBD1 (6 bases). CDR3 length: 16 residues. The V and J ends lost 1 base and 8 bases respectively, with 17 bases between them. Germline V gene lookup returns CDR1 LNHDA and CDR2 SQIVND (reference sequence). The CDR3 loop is CASSIAGGGGREKLFF. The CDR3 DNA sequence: TGTGCCAGTAGTATAGCGGGGGGCGGCGGCCGCGAAAAACTGTTTTTT.